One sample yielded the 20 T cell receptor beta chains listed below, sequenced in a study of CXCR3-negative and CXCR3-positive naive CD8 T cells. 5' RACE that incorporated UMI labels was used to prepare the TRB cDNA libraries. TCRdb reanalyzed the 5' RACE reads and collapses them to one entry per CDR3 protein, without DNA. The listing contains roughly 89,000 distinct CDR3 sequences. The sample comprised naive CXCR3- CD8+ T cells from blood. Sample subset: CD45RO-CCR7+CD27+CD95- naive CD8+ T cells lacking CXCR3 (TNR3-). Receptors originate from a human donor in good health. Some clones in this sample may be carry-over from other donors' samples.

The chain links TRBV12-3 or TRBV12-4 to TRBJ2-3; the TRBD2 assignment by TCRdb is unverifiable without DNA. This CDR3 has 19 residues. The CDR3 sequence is CASSWPSGGANWEGDTQYF.

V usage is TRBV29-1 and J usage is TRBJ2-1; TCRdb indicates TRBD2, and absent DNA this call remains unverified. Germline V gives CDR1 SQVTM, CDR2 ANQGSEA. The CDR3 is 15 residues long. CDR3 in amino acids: CSVGLAGISYNEQFF.

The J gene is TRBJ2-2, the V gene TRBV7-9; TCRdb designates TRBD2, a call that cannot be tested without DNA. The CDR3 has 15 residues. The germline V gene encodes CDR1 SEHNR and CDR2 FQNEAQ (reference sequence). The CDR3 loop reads CASSLVRRRAGELFF. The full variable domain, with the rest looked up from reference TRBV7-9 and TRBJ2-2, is DTGVSQNPRHKITKRGQNVTFRCDPISEHNRLYWYRQTLGQGPEFLTYFQNEAQLEKSRLLSDRFSAERPKGSFSTLEIQRTEQGDSAMYLCASSLVRRRAGELFFGEGSRLTVL.

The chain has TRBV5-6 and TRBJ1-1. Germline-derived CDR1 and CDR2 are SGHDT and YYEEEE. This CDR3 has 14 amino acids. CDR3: CASSLVGKGTEAFF.

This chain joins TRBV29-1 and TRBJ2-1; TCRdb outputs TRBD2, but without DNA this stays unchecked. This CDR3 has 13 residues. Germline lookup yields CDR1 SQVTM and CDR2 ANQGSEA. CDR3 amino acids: CSTLAGIYNEQFF.

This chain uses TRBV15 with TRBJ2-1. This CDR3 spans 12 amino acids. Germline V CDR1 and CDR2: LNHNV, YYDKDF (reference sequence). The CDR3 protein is CATSRAYNEQFF. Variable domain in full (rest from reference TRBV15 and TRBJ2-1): DAMVIQNPRYQVTQFGKPVTLSCSQTLNHNVMYWYQQKSSQAPKLLFHYYDKDFNNEADTPDNFQSRRPNTSFCFLDIRSPGLGDTAMYLCATSRAYNEQFFGPGTRLTVL.

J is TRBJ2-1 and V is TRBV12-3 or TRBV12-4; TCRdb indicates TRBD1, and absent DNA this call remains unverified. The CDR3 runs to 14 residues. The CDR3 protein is CASTDPPGVNEQFF.

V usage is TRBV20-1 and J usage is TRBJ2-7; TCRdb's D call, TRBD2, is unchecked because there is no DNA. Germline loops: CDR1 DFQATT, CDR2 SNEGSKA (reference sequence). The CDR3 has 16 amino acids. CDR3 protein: CSATLPGASGSYEQYF.

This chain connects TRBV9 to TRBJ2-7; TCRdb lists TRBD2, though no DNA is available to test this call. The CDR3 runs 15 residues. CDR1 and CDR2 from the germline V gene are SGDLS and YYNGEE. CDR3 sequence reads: CASSSTGTPNYEQYF.

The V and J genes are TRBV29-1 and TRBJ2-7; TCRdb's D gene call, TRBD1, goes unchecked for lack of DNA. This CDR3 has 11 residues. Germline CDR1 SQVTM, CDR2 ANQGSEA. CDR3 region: CSVATGPEQYF.

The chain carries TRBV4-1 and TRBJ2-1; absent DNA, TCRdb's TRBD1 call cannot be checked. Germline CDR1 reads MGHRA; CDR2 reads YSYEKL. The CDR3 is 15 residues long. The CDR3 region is CASSPQAGQYNEQFF.

CDR3 amino acids: CASSQDRTSGGNTDTQYF. V gene TRBV4-3 combines with J gene TRBJ2-3; TCRdb returns TRBD2, unconfirmable since there is no DNA. CDR1 and CDR2 from the germline V gene are LGHNA and YSLEER. The CDR3 contains 18 residues.

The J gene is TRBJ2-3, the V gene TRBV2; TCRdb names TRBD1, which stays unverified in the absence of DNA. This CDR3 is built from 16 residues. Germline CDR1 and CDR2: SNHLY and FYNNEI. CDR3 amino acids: CASRGPGQGYTDTQYF.

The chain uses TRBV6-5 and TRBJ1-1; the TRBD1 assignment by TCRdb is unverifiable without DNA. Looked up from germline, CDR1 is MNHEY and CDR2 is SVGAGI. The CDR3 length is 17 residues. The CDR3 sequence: CASTQPGQGGRNTEAFF.

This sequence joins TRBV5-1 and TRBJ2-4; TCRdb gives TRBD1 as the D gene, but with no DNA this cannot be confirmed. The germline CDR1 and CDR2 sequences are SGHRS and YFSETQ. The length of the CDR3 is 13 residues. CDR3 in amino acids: CASSPGQKDIQYF.

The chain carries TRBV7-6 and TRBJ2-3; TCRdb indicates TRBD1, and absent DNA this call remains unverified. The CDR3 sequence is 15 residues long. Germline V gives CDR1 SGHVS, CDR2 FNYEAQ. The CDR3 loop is CASSYRDRSTDTQYF. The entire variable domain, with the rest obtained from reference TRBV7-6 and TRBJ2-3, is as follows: GAGVSQSPRYKVTKRGQDVALRCDPISGHVSLYWYRQALGQGPEFLTYFNYEAQQDKSGLPNDRFSAERPEGSISTLTIQRTEQRDSAMYRCASSYRDRSTDTQYFGPGTRLTVL.

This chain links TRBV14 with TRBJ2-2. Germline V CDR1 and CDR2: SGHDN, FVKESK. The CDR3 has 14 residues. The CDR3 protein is CASSQEWNTGELFF.

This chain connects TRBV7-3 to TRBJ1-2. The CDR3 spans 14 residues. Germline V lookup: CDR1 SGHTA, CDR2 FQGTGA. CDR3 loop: CASTKKTYGLGYTF.

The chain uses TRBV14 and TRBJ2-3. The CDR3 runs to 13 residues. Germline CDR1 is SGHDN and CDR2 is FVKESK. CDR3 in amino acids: CASSQDRKDTQYF.

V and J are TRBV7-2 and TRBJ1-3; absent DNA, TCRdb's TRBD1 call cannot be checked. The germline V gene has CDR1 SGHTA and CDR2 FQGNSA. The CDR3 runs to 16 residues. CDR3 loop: CASSLNVGASGNTIYF. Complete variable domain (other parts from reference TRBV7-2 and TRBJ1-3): GAGVSQSPSNKVTEKGKDVELRCDPISGHTALYWYRQSLGQGLEFLIYFQGNSAPDKSGLPSDRFSAERTGGSVSTLTIQRTQQEDSAVYLCASSLNVGASGNTIYFGEGSWLTVV.